A single T cell receptor beta chain is shown here with its context. CDR1 and CDR2 (germline): MNHEY, SVGAGI. This CDR3 spans 13 amino acids. Trimming cost V 6 bases and J 2 bases, with 10 bases left between them. The data were obtained in a study of blood T cell repertoires in COVID-19. Data came from immunoSEQ multiplex PCR; TCRdb stores just in-frame clones and leaves some out. The sample lists tens of thousands of clones, 75% to 90% occurring once. The sequenced material came from peripheral blood. The chain recombines TRBV6-5 with TRBJ1-1, with D perhaps TRBD1 (5 bases). This TCR derives from a woman between 70 and 85 years old with acute or convalescent COVID-19. In nucleotides, the CDR3 is TGTGCCAGCAGCCGGGGGGGAAACACTGAAGCTTTCTTT. It yields the protein CASSRGGNTEAFF.